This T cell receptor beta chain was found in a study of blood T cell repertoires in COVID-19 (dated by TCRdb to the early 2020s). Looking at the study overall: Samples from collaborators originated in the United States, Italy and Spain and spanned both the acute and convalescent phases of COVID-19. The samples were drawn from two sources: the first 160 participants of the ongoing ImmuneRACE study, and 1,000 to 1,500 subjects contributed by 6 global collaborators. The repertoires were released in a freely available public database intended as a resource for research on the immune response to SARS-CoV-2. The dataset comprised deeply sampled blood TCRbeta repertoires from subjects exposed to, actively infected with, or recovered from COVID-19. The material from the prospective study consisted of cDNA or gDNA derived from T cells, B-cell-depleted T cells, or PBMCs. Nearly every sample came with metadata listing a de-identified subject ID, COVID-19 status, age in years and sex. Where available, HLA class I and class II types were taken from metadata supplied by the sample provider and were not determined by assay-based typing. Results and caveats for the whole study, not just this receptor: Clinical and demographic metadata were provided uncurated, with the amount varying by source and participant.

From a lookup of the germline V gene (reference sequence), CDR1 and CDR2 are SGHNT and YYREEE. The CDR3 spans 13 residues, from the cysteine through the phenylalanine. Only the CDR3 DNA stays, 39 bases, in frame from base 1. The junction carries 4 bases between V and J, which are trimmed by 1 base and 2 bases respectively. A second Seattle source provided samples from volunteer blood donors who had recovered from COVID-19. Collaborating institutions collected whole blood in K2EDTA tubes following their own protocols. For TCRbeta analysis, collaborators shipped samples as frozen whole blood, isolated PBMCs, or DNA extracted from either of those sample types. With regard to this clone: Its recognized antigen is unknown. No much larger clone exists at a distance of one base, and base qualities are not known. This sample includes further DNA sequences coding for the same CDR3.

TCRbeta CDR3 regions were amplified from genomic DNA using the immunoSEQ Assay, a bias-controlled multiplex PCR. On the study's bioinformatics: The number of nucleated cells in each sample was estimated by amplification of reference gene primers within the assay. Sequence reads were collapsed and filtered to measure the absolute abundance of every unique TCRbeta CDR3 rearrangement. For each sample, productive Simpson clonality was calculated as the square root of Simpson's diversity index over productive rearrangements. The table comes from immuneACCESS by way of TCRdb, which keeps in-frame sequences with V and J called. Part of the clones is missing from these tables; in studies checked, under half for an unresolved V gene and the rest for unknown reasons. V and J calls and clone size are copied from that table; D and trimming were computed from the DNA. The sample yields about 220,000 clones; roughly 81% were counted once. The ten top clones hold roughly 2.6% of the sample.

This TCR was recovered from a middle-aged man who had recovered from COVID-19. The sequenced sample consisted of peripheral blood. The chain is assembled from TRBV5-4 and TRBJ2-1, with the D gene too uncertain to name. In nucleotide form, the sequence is TGTGCCAGCAGCTTGCGGGCCTACAATGAGCAGTTCTTC. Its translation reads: CASSLRAYNEQFF.